This entry features one T cell receptor (beta chain) sequence. The assay was immunoSEQ multiplex PCR, and TCRdb's table has in-frame clones only and misses some. The sample records approximately 69,000 clones, over 60% being singletons. These data are taken from a study of OX40 agonist ivuxolimab in advanced cancers. Study-level information: Ivuxolimab, an agonistic anti-OX40 (CD134) antibody, was given to patients. All patients had ivuxolimab intravenously every 2 weeks at 0.01 to 10 mg/kg.

The CDR3 has 15 amino acids. Per the germline V gene, CDR1 is SGHNT and CDR2 is YYREEE (reference sequence). Trimming cost V 1 base and J 7 bases; bases outside gene matches: 4. This TCR was recovered from an adult with an advanced solid tumor such as melanoma, head and neck, liver or kidney cancer. J is TRBJ2-1 and V is TRBV5-4, with 11 bases lining up with TRBD2. Sequencing used CD4+ or CD8+ T cells sorted from blood, obtained in a trial of the OX40 agonist ivuxolimab. CDR3: CASSLIGTSGNEQFF. The CDR3 nucleotides read TGTGCCAGCAGCTTGATCGGGACTAGCGGTAATGAGCAGTTCTTC.